This is a list of T cell receptor beta chains from one sample in a study of shared clonotypes between healthy human individuals. Sequenced by immunoSEQ multiplex PCR; TCRdb stores in-frame clones only, minus some. There are millions of clones in the sample; 85% to 95% occur only once, and roughly 0.13% lies in the top ten. What was sequenced was naive CD4+ T cells sorted from blood. These receptors came from a man aged 18-30 years in good health. Each CDR3 is given with its conserved first and last residue. D genes are given only for firm matches. Some rows have no size entry. The others give once, few or many, or a class for an expanded clone.

d_call	v_call	clone_size	j_call	cdr3_aa
TRBD1	TRBV5-1	few	TRBJ1-2	CASSLAQGANYGYTF
.	TRBV6-5	.	TRBJ2-5	CASSYHGVGETQYF
.	TRBV2	.	TRBJ2-1	CASSKGINEQFF
TRBD1	TRBV2	once	TRBJ1-1	CASGGQGNTEAFF
.	TRBV20-1	.	TRBJ1-1	CSADSNTEAFF
.	TRBV20-1	once	TRBJ1-3	CSALSGNTIYF
.	TRBV19	.	TRBJ1-6	CASSIDRGNSPLHF
.	TRBV28	.	TRBJ2-7	CASSPMSLGGPREQYF
.	TRBV6-5	.	TRBJ2-7	CASSRFRGSSYEQYF
.	TRBV5-4	.	TRBJ2-5	CASSWRGEETQYF
TRBD1	TRBV5-6	.	TRBJ1-4	CASSLSGGDPNEKLFF
.	TRBV5-1	.	TRBJ1-2	CASSPRDTAWYGYTF
.	TRBV6-1	.	TRBJ2-5	CASSPPTAKETQYF
.	TRBV7-9	.	TRBJ2-2	CASSLGGIGELFF
.	TRBV19	.	TRBJ2-5	CASSQVDQETQYF
.	TRBV7-2	.	TRBJ2-2	CASRLQGTTGELFF
TRBD2	TRBV10-3	.	TRBJ2-1	CAIRLADSRNEQFF
.	TRBV9	.	TRBJ2-1	CASSHDWSSYNEQFF
TRBD1	TRBV2	.	TRBJ2-5	CASSKDRGVKETQYF
.	TRBV11-2	.	TRBJ2-5	CASSLGGGRETQYF